This T cell receptor beta chain was captured in a study of blood T cell repertoires in COVID-19. Across the study: Spain, Italy and the United States supplied samples that represented acute and convalescent COVID-19. PBMCs, B-cell-depleted T cells, or T cells were the source of the cDNA or gDNA that made up the material.

Under the authors' procedure: Amplification with reference gene primers provided the estimates of nucleated cell counts. The table came from immunoSEQ multiplex PCR; TCRdb's copy has only in-frame clones and leaves some out. D and trimming come from the DNA, and the V and J calls and clone size come from that table. The table records 230,000 or so clones, around 90% of them present only once. CDR1 SGHVS and CDR2 FQNEAQ come from the germline V gene. There are 16 residues in the CDR3. Trimming left V 6 bases short and J 3 bases short, with 20 bases between. The Seattle site enrolled patients during active infection and followed them longitudinally. This clone showed up just a few times.

The chain couples TRBV7-8 to TRBJ1-1; D remains unclear. Material: peripheral blood. The TCR was taken from a woman aged 55-69 years with COVID-19, enrolled during active disease. The CDR3 nucleotides read TGTGCCAGCAGATTTCGGACCGGACGGGAGGACACTGAAGCTTTCTTT. Encoded protein: CASRFRTGREDTEAFF.